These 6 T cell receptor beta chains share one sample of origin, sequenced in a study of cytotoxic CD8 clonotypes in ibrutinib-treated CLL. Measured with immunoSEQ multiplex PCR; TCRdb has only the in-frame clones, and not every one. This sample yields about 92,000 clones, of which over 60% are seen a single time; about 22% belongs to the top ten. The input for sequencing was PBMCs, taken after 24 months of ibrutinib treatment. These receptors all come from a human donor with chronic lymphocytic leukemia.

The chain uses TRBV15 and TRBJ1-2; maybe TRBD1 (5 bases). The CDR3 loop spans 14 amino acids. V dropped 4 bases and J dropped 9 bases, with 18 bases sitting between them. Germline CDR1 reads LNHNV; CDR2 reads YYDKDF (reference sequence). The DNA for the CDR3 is TGTGCCACCAGCAATAGACAGACGAGGAGGAGCTACACCTTC. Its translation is CATSNRQTRRSYTF.

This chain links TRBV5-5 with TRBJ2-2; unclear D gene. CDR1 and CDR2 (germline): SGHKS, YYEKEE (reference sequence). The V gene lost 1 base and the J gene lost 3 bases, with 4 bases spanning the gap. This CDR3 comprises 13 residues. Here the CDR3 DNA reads TGTGCCAGCAGCTTGATGGACACCGGGGAGCTGTTTTTT. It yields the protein CASSLMDTGELFF.

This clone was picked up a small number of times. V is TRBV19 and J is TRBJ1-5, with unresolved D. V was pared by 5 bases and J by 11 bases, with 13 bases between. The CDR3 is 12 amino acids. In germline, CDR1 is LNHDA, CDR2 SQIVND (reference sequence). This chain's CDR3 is CASSAVGSAQHF. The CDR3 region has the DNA TGTGCCAGTAGTGCCGTGGGGTCTGCCCAGCATTTT.

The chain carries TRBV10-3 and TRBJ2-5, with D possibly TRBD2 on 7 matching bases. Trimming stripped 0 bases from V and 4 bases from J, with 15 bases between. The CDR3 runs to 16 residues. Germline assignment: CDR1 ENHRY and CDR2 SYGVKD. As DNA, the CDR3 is TGTGCCATCAGTGAGTCGATGCGGGGGCTCTTAGAGACCCAGTACTTC. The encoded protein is CAISESMRGLLETQYF.

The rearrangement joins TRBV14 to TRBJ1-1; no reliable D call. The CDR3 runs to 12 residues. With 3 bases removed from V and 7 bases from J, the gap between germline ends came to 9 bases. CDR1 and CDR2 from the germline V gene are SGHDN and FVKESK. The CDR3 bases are TGTGCCAGCAGCCATGCCCCGGTTGAAGCTTTCTTT. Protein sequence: CASSHAPVEAFF.

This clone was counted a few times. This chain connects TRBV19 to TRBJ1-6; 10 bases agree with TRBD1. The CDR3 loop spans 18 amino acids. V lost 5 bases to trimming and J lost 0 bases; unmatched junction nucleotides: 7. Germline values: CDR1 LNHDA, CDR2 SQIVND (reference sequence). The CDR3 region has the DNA TGTGCCAGTAGTGAACGGACAGGGGGAAGCTCCTATAATTCACCCCTCCACTTT. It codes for CASSERTGGSSYNSPLHF.